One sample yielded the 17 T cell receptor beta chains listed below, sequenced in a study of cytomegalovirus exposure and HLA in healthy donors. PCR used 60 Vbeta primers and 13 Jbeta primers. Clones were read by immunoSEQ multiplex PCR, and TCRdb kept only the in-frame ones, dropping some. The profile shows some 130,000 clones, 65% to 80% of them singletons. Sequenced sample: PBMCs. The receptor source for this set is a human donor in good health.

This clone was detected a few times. DNA of the CDR3: TGTGCCAGCAGCCCCCCGGGGGTGATCGGAGAGACCCAGTACTTC. Translating gives CASSPPGVIGETQYF. This chain joins TRBV5-4 and TRBJ2-5, with D possibly TRBD2 on 6 matching bases. V shed 4 bases and J shed 4 bases, with 17 bases lying between them. This CDR3 region has 15 residues. Germline loops: CDR1 SGHNT, CDR2 YYREEE (reference sequence).

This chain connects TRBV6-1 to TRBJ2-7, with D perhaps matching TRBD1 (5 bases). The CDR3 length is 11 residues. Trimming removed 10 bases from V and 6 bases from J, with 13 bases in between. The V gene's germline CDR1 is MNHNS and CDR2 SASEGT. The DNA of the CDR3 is TGTGCCACCGTGAGAACAGGCGAGCAGTACTTC. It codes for CATVRTGEQYF.

This CDR3 reads CASSAGLLNTGELFF. For the CDR3, the DNA is TGTGCCAGCTCGGCGGGACTCCTGAACACCGGGGAGCTGTTTTTT. The chain has TRBV18 and TRBJ2-2, with D perhaps TRBD2 (6 bases). Trimming stripped 6 bases from V and 1 base from J, with 12 bases between. CDR1 is KGHSH and CDR2 is LQKENI in the germline V gene. The CDR3 sequence is 15 residues long.

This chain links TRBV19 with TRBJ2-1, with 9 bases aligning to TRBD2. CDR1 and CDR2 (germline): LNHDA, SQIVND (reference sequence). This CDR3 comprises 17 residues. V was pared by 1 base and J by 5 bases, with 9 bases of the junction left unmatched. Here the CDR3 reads CASSIGPGLATNNEQFF. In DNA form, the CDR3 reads TGTGCCAGTAGTATAGGACCCGGACTAGCGACGAACAATGAGCAGTTCTTC.

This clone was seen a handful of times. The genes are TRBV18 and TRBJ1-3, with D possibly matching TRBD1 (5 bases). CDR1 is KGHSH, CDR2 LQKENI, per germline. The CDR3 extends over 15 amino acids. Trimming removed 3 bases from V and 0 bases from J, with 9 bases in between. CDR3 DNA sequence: TGTGCCAGCTCACCGGACACCTACTCTGGAAACACCATATATTTT. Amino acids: CASSPDTYSGNTIYF.

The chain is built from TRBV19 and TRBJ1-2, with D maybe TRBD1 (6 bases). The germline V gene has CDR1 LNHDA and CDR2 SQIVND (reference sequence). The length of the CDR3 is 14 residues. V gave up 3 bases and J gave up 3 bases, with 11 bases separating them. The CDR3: CASSIEQGYYGYTF. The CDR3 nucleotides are TGTGCCAGTAGTATCGAACAGGGATACTATGGCTACACCTTC. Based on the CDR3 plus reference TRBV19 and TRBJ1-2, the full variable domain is DGGITQSPKYLFRKEGQNVTLSCEQNLNHDAMYWYRQDPGQGLRLIYYSQIVNDFQKGDIAEGYSVSREKKESFPLTVTSAQKNPTAFYLCASSIEQGYYGYTFGSGTRLTVV.

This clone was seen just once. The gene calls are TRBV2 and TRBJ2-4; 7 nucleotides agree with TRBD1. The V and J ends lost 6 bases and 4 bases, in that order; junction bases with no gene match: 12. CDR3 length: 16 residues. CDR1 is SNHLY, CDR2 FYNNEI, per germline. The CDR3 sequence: CASSAGRGPLKNIQYF. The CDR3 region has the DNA TGTGCCAGCAGCGCGGGTAGGGGGCCCCTAAAAAACATTCAGTACTTC.

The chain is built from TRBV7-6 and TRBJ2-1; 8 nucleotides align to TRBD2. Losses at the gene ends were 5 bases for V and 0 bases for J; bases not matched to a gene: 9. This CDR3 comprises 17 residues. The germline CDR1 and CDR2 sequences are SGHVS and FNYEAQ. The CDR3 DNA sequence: TGTGCCAGCAGCCCATATATAAGCGGGAGCTCCTACAATGAGCAGTTCTTC. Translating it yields CASSPYISGSSYNEQFF.

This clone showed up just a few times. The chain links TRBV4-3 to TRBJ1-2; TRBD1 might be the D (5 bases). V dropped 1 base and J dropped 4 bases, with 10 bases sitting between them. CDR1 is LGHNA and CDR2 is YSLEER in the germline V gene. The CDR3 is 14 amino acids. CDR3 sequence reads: CASSQGTRSYGYTF. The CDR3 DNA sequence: TGCGCCAGCAGCCAAGGGACACGGTCCTATGGCTACACCTTC.

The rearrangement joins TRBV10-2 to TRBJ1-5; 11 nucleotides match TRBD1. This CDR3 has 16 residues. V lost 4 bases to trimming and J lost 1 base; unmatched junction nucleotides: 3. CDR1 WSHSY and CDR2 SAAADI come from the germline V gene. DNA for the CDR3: TGCGCCAGCAGTGTAGGACAGGGGGCGAGCAATCAGCCCCAGCATTTT. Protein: CASSVGQGASNQPQHF.

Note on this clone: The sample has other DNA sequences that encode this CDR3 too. CDR3 region: CASSPVYVSASASSTDTQYF. CDR3 bases: TGTGCCAGCTCGCCCGTCTATGTCTCCGCTAGCGCCTCTAGCACAGATACGCAGTATTTT. The chain carries TRBV18 and TRBJ2-3, with a possible D match to TRBD2 (6 bases). From germline, CDR1 is KGHSH and CDR2 LQKENI. With 6 bases removed from V and 0 bases from J, the gap between germline ends came to 28 bases. The length of the CDR3 is 20 residues.

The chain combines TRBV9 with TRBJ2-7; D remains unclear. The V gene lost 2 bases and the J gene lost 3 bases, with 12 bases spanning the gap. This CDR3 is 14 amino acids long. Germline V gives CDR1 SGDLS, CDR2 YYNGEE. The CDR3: CASSVAAQGYEQYF. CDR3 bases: TGTGCCAGCAGCGTGGCAGCGCAAGGCTACGAGCAGTACTTC.

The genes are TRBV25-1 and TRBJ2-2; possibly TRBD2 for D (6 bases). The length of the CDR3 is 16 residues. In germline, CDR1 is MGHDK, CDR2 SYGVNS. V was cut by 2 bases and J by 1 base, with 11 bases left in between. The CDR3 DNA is TGTGCCAGCAGTGAAGGGGGGACCTTGAACACCGGGGAGCTGTTTTTT. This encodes CASSEGGTLNTGELFF.

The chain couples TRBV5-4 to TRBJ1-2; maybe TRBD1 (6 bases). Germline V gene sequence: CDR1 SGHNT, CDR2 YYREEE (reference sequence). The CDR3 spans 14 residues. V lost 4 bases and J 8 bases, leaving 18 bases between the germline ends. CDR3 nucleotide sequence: TGTGCCAGCAGCCCGGAGTTCCAGGGGTCGGGCTACACCTTC. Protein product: CASSPEFQGSGYTF.

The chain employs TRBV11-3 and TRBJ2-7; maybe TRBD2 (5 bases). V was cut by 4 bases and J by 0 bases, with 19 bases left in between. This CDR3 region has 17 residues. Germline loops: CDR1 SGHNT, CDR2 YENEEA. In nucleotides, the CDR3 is TGTGCCAGCAGCTCCGGGATTTGGCAGGACCCCTCCTACGAGCAGTACTTC. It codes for CASSSGIWQDPSYEQYF.

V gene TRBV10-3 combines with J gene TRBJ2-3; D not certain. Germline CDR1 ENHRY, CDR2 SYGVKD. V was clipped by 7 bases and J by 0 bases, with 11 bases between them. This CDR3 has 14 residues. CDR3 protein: CAIKGGSSTDTQYF. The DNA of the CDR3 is TGTGCCATCAAAGGCGGTTCTAGCACAGATACGCAGTATTTT.

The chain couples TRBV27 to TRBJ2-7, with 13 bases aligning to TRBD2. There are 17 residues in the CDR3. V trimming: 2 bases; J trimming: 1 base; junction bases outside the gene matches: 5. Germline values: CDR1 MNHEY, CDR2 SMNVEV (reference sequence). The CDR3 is CASSLRLAGGRSYEQYF. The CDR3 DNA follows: TGTGCCAGCAGTTTACGACTAGCGGGAGGACGATCCTACGAGCAGTACTTC.